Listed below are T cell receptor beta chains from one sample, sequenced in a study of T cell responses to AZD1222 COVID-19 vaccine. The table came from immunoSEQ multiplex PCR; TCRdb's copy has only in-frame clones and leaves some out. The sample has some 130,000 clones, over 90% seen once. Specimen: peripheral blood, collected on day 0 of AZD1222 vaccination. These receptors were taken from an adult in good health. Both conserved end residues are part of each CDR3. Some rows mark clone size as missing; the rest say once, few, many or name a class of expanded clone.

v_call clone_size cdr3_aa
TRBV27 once CASSLLMAPAELFF
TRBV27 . CASSSKGGNTEAFF
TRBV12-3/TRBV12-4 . CASSSGTAYGYTF
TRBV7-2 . CASSLWTGRMFF
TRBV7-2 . CASSWGFGNSPLHF
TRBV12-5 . CASGLVQGGTYNEQFF
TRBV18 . CASSPRVNTEAFF
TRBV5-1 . CASSLGTAQETQYF
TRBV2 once CASSVSRSYNSPLHF
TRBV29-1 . CSAYLAGGPNTGELFF
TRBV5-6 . CASSLFMTGDTGELFF
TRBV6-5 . CASRLRTEDYGYTF
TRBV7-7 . CASSQTPFSGGEKETQYF
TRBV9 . CASTPGLAGDNEQFF
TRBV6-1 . CASSDAQVSYEQYF
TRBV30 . CAWSVLGGSSEKLFF
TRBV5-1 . CASSFLSPVQGSEKLFF
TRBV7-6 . CASSLGNIHTEAFF
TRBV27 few CASSLRPGRSYEQYF
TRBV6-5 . CASSLLQGYEQYF
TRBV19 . CASSIFWGNQPQHF
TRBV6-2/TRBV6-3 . CASSYTRGGEKLFF
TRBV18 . CASSPGGASGNTIYF
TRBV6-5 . CASRQAWHTGELFF
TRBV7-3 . CASSPGGGGRYEQYF
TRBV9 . CASSVVRNTEAFF
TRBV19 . CASSQDRAQWNEQFF
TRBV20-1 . CSAAREYEQYF
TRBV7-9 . CASSPIGGGLGTGELFF
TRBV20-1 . CSASPLEGAGGYNEQFF
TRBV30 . CAGERGLTNSPLHF
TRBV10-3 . CAIRGIMNTEAFF
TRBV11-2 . CASSLGTENTEAFF
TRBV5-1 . CASSLPSSPRDIGAEAFF
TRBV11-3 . CASSLDGTGAYNEQFF
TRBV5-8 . CASSLLDSPLHF
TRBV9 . CASSPALGIAYGYTF
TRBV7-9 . CASLGPAAFGYTF
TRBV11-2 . CASSHRRWPLEWALHF
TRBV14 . CASSYDRAGGPADTQYF
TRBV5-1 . CASSQRTGGYEQYF